This is a list of T cell receptor beta chains from one sample in a study of spatial heterogeneity in lung cancer. TCRdb independently ran MiXCR on the 5' RACE reads; one entry per CDR3 protein. Here the sample spans approximately 100,000 distinct CDR3 sequences, approximately 19% being singletons. The source material was PBMCs, sampled at follow-up. These receptors were collected from a male donor with early-stage non-small cell lung cancer. CDR3s include the opening cysteine and the closing phenylalanine or tryptophan. The order of the fields is V gene, J gene, D gene, clone size, CDR3 DNA, CDR3 protein. The D gene is left open where the match is weak. Not every row has a clone size; where given, it reads once, few, many or a size class.

TRBV27	TRBJ2-7	-	few	TGTGCCAGCAAACCCTCGAGGACGGCGACCTGGGAGCAGTACTTC	CASKPSRTATWEQYF
TRBV11-2	TRBJ2-7	-	-	TGTGCCAGCAGCTTCTGGGATTGGGTCCGGGACGGTCGAGGCGAGCAGTACTTC	CASSFWDWVRDGRGEQYF
TRBV2	TRBJ1-6	-	-	TGTGCCAGCAGCCGAAGTTGGCCGTATAATTCACCCCTCCACTTT	CASSRSWPYNSPLHF
TRBV6-2/TRBV6-3	TRBJ1-1	-	few	TGTGCCAGCAGTCTCTCCGGGGCTGAAGCTTTCTTT	CASSLSGAEAFF
TRBV5-6	TRBJ2-7	TRBD2	-	TGTGCCAGCAGCCCCCCCCCGACCCGAGTTAATAGCGGGAGGAATTCCTACGAGCAGTACTTC	CASSPPPTRVNSGRNSYEQYF
TRBV6-6	TRBJ2-3	-	-	TGTGCCAGCAGTTACTCGACACAGGGCCCAGATACGCAGTATTTT	CASSYSTQGPDTQYF
TRBV20-1	TRBJ1-1	-	few	TGCAGTGCTAGAGATCTCCGGAACACTGAAGCTTTCTTT	CSARDLRNTEAFF
TRBV7-2	TRBJ1-1	-	-	TGTGCCAGCAGCGCGGACCGTTTGAACACTGAAGCTTTCTTT	CASSADRLNTEAFF
TRBV29-1	TRBJ1-3	TRBD1	many	TGCAGCGTTGGGGACAGGTCTGGAAACACCATATATTTT	CSVGDRSGNTIYF
TRBV5-1	TRBJ2-3	-	few	TGCGCCAGCAGCTTGGGAGAGACTGGCACAGATACGCAGTATTTT	CASSLGETGTDTQYF
TRBV7-9	TRBJ2-3	-	-	TGTGCCAGCAGCTTCGAAGGGAAGACAGATACGCAGTATTTT	CASSFEGKTDTQYF
TRBV12-3/TRBV12-4	TRBJ1-1	-	-	TGTGCCAGCAGTTTAAGGTCTTTTGTAGGACAGAGGACGGGTGAAGCTTTCTTT	CASSLRSFVGQRTGEAFF
TRBV24-1	TRBJ2-1	-	-	TGTGCCACCAGTGACCCGGGGCTAGGAGGGGAGCAGTTCTTC	CATSDPGLGGEQFF
TRBV5-1	TRBJ2-7	-	-	TGCGCCAGCAGCTTGGCCAGGGCCCACGAGCAGTACTTC	CASSLARAHEQYF
TRBV6-2/TRBV6-3	TRBJ2-7	TRBD2	-	TGTGCCGCAAACAATAGCGGGAGGCGCGGGCAGTACTTC	CAANNSGRRGQYF
TRBV12-3/TRBV12-4	TRBJ1-1	-	-	TGTGCCAGCAGTCCCCGACAGGCTAATATGAACACTGAAGCTTTCTTT	CASSPRQANMNTEAFF
TRBV6-2/TRBV6-3	TRBJ1-2	-	few	TGTGCCAGCAGTTACGGCAAGAACTATGGCTACACCTTC	CASSYGKNYGYTF
TRBV29-1	TRBJ2-3	TRBD2	-	TGCAGCGTTCCGGAGGGAGGGAACACAGATACGCAGTATTTT	CSVPEGGNTDTQYF
TRBV6-5	TRBJ1-2	-	many	TGTGCCAGCAGGGAAGAAAGGGATGGCTACACCTTC	CASREERDGYTF
TRBV20-1	TRBJ2-3	-	few	TGCAGTGCAGAGGGGGGGGCCACAGATACGCAGTATTTT	CSAEGGATDTQYF
TRBV20-1	TRBJ2-5	TRBD2	-	TGCAGTGCTAATCCAGCGGGGGGAAGCCAAGAGACCCAGTACTTC	CSANPAGGSQETQYF
TRBV7-8	TRBJ2-3	TRBD2	few	TGTGCCAGCAGCTCGTGGGGAGGGACAGATACGCAGTATTTT	CASSSWGGTDTQYF